A single sample is the source of the 17 T cell receptor beta chains below, sequenced in a study of shared clonotypes between healthy human individuals. Generated by immunoSEQ multiplex PCR, the TCRdb table keeps only in-frame clones and is missing some. In the table there are 400,000 to 600,000 clones, roughly 95% of which are singletons. Sequenced: naive CD4+ T cells sorted from blood. Subset indicated: CD45RA+ positively selected. These receptor sequences come from a woman aged 25 to 45 in good health.

V gene TRBV7-2 combines with J gene TRBJ2-7; D is possibly TRBD2 (6 bases). CDR3 length equals 17 residues. Germline V gene sequence: CDR1 SGHTA, CDR2 FQGNSA. The V and J ends lost 5 bases and 1 base respectively, with 21 bases between them. The CDR3 loop reads CASSPNLWGERSYEQYF. The CDR3 DNA is TGTGCCAGCAGCCCGAACCTGTGGGGGGAAAGGTCCTACGAGCAGTACTTC.

This chain links TRBV28 with TRBJ1-6; no clear D gene. Germline V gene data show CDR1 as MDHEN and CDR2 as SYDVKM. Trimming removed 8 bases from V and 7 bases from J, with 18 bases in between. The CDR3 runs 15 residues. In DNA form, the CDR3 reads TGTGCCAGCCAATCGGAGGGTCATTCGAATTCACCCCTCCACTTT. Translating it yields CASQSEGHSNSPLHF.

This rearrangement joins TRBV2 to TRBJ1-1; D possibly corresponds to TRBD1 (6 bases). Trimming removed 7 bases from V and 2 bases from J, with 11 bases in between. Germline lookup yields CDR1 SNHLY and CDR2 FYNNEI. The CDR3 loop spans 13 amino acids. In DNA form, the CDR3 reads TGTGCCAGCAACTCCGGGACAAACACTGAAGCTTTCTTT. It is translated as CASNSGTNTEAFF.

The chain has TRBV14 and TRBJ2-5; 7 nucleotides line up with TRBD2. The length of the CDR3 is 17 residues. Germline CDR1 is SGHDN and CDR2 is FVKESK. After removal of 1 base from V and 5 bases from J, the junction contained 13 bases not matched to a gene. The CDR3 spells CASSQALAFAGDETQYF. Here the CDR3 DNA reads TGTGCCAGCAGCCAAGCGCTAGCATTCGCGGGAGACGAGACCCAGTACTTC. The full variable domain, rest sourced from reference TRBV14 and TRBJ2-5, is EAGVTQFPSHSVIEKGQTVTLRCDPISGHDNLYWYRRVMGKEIKFLLHFVKESKQDESGMPNNRFLAERTGGTYSTLKVQPAELEDSGVYFCASSQALAFAGDETQYFGPGTRLLVL.

The chain has TRBV18 and TRBJ2-7; 8 nucleotides line up with TRBD1. The trim removed 6 bases at V and 5 bases at J, leaving 6 bases unmatched. This CDR3 comprises 13 residues. CDR1 is KGHSH, CDR2 LQKENI, per germline. The CDR3 sequence is CASSGTGGDEQYF. For the CDR3, the DNA is TGTGCCAGCTCCGGGACAGGAGGCGACGAGCAGTACTTC. The full variable domain, its missing parts supplied by reference TRBV18 and TRBJ2-7, is NAGVMQNPRHLVRRRGQEARLRCSPMKGHSHVYWYRQLPEEGLKFMVYLQKENIIDESGMPKERFSAEFPKEGPSILRIQQVVRGDSAAYFCASSGTGGDEQYFGPGTRLTVT.

The V and J genes are TRBV30 and TRBJ2-3, with TRBD2 as a possible D gene (5 bases). The CDR3 runs to 14 residues. The V end was cut by 2 bases, the J end by 2 bases, with 11 bases between. Germline CDR1 GTSNPN, CDR2 SVGIG (reference sequence). This CDR3 reads CAWSYGLFTDTQYF. DNA of the CDR3: TGTGCCTGGAGTTACGGACTTTTCACAGATACGCAGTATTTT.

This clone was observed once. V gene TRBV19 combines with J gene TRBJ2-1; 8 nucleotides align to TRBD1. CDR3 length: 14 amino acids. The trim removed 3 bases at V and 8 bases at J, leaving 6 bases unmatched. Germline V gene lookup returns CDR1 LNHDA and CDR2 SQIVND (reference sequence). CDR3 loop: CASSIWTGLHEQFF. DNA of the CDR3: TGTGCCAGTAGTATTTGGACAGGGTTACATGAGCAGTTCTTC.

The chain links TRBV28 to TRBJ1-1, with a tentative D call TRBD1 (6 bases). The CDR3 is 14 amino acids. Trimming left V 5 bases short and J 6 bases short, with 16 bases between. Germline V CDR1 and CDR2: MDHEN, SYDVKM. CDR3: CASSETGTVAEAFF. DNA for the CDR3: TGTGCCAGCAGTGAAACAGGGACGGTCGCTGAAGCTTTCTTT. The complete variable domain, with remaining parts taken from reference TRBV28 and TRBJ1-1, reads DVKVTQSSRYLVKRTGEKVFLECVQDMDHENMFWYRQDPGLGLRLIYFSYDVKMKEKGDIPEGYSVSREKKERFSLILESASTNQTSMYLCASSETGTVAEAFFGQGTRLTVV.

V and J are TRBV5-1 and TRBJ2-7, with D possibly being TRBD1 or TRBD2 (6 bases each). CDR3 length equals 14 residues. Germline V lookup: CDR1 SGHRS, CDR2 YFSETQ. The V end lost 6 bases, the J end lost 0 bases, and 13 bases lay between the germline ends. CDR3 residues: CASTPGASSYEQYF. The CDR3 bases are TGCGCCAGCACCCCGGGGGCGAGCTCCTACGAGCAGTACTTC.

The chain joins TRBV27 to TRBJ2-3, with TRBD2 matching over 13 bases. This CDR3 is built from 17 residues. The germline gives CDR1 MNHEY, CDR2 SMNVEV (reference sequence). The V segment lost 3 bases and the J segment 0 bases; nucleotides outside the gene matches: 3. CDR3 DNA: TGTGCCAGCAGTTTGGGACTAGCGGGAATAAGCACAGATACGCAGTATTTT. Its protein product is CASSLGLAGISTDTQYF.

The chain recombines TRBV27 with TRBJ2-5; a weak D match, TRBD1 (6 bases). Germline V gene sequence: CDR1 MNHEY, CDR2 SMNVEV (reference sequence). V lost 6 bases, J lost 5 bases, and 22 bases lay in between. This CDR3 is 16 amino acids long. The CDR3 is CASSPRGWEKPETQYF. In nucleotides, the CDR3 is TGTGCCAGCAGCCCTAGGGGGTGGGAGAAACCCGAGACCCAGTACTTC.

The chain joins TRBV5-6 to TRBJ2-7; D possibly corresponds to TRBD1 (5 bases). Germline CDR1 and CDR2: SGHDT and YYEEEE. There are 12 residues in the CDR3. V was pared by 3 bases and J by 8 bases, with 12 bases between. CDR3: CASSSGPAKQYF. Here the CDR3 DNA reads TGTGCCAGCAGCTCAGGGCCAGCCAAGCAGTACTTC. Looking up the rest from reference TRBV5-6 and TRBJ2-7 gives the full variable domain: DAGVTQSPTHLIKTRGQQVTLRCSPKSGHDTVSWYQQALGQGPQFIFQYYEEEERQRGNFPDRFSGHQFPNYSSELNVNALLLGDSALYLCASSSGPAKQYFGPGTRLTVT.

J is TRBJ2-5 and V is TRBV18; TRBD2 is a possible D gene (5 bases). TRBJ2-7 explains the end of the DNA better; the J call may be wrong. The CDR3 is 14 residues long. Germline V gene sequence: CDR1 KGHSH, CDR2 LQKENI. The CDR3 coding sequence is TGTGCCAGCTCACCACCGGCGGGCCCCTACGAGCAGTACTTC. Amino acid sequence: CASSPPAGPYEQYF.

This rearrangement joins TRBV7-2 to TRBJ2-5, with D unclear. Trimming removed 0 bases from V and 5 bases from J, with 10 bases in between. The CDR3 contains 14 residues. Germline V gene data show CDR1 as SGHTA and CDR2 as FQGNSA. CDR3 sequence reads: CASSLAPIEETQYF. The CDR3 region has the DNA TGTGCCAGCAGCTTAGCCCCTATCGAGGAGACCCAGTACTTC.

The chain employs TRBV6-4 and TRBJ2-3, with TRBD2 matching 7 bases. There are 15 residues in the CDR3. The V gene's germline CDR1 is MRHNA and CDR2 SNTAGT. V shed 3 bases, J shed 0 bases, and the junction held 3 bases outside the gene matches. The CDR3 sequence: CASSEVAGSTDTQYF. CDR3 coding DNA: TGTGCCAGCAGTGAGGTAGCGGGTAGCACAGATACGCAGTATTTT.

The chain is built from TRBV28 and TRBJ2-7; 8 bases are a match to TRBD1. The CDR3 covers 14 residues. Germline values: CDR1 MDHEN, CDR2 SYDVKM. V shed 6 bases and J 5 bases; nucleotides not matched to a gene: 9. This CDR3 is CASRGAQGVDEQYF. The CDR3 bases are TGTGCCAGCAGGGGGGCACAGGGGGTAGACGAGCAGTACTTC.

The gene calls are TRBV20-1 and TRBJ2-1; the D is unclear. The CDR3 is 10 amino acids. Trimming left V 3 bases short and J 12 bases short, with 9 bases between. Germline CDR1 reads DFQATT; CDR2 reads SNEGSKA (reference sequence). CDR3 DNA sequence: TGCAGTGCTAGGCCGGAGAGGCAGTTCTTC. Its translation: CSARPERQFF.